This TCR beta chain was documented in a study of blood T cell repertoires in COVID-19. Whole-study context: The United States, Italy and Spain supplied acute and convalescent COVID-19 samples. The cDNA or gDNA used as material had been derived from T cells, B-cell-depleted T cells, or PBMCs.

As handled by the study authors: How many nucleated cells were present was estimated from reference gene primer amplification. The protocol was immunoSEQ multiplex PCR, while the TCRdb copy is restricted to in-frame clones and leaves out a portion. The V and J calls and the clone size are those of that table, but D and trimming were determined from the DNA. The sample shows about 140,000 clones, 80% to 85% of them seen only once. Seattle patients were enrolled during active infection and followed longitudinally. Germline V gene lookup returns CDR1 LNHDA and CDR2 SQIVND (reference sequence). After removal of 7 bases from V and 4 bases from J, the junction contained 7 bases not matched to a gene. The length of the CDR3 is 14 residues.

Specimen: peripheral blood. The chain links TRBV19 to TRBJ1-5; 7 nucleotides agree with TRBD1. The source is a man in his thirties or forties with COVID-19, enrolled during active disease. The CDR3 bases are TGTGCCAGTAAGGGGGCAGGGGAAAATCAGCCCCAGCATTTT. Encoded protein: CASKGAGENQPQHF.